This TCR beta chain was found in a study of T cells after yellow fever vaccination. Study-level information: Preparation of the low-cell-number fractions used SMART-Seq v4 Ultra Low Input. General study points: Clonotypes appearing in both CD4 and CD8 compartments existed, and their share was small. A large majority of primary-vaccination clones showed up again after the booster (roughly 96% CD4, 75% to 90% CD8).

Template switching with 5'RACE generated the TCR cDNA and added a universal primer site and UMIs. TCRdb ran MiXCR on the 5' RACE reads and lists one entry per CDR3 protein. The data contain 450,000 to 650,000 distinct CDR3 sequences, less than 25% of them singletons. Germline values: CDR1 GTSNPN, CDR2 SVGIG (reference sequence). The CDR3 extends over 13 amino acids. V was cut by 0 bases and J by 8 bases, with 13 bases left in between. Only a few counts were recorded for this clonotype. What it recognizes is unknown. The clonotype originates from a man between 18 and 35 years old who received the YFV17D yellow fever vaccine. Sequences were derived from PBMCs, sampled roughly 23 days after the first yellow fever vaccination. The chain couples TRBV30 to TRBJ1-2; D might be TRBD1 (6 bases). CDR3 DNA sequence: TGTGCCTGGAGTGTACGAACAGGGACCGGCTACACCTTC. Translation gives CAWSVRTGTGYTF.